Listed below are T cell receptor beta chains from one sample, sequenced in a study of CXCR3-negative and CXCR3-positive naive CD8 T cells. TCRdb reprocessed the 5' RACE reads and reports one entry per CDR3 protein, with no DNA. The sample has 140,000 to 150,000 distinct CDR3 sequences, and its top ten clones hold 0.25% to 0.35%. Specimen: naive CXCR3+ CD8+ T cells from blood. The receptors were gathered from a human donor in good health. Some clones in this sample may be carry-over from other donors' samples. Both conserved end residues are part of each CDR3.

V gene: TRBV12-3/TRBV12-4
CDR3 length: 16
J gene: TRBJ2-7
CDR3 protein: CASSLRIGLADYEQYF

V gene: TRBV30
CDR3 length: 15
J gene: TRBJ1-1
CDR3 protein: CAWSEMTGLNTEAFF

V gene: TRBV19
CDR3 length: 15
J gene: TRBJ2-1
CDR3 protein: CASSIGYPGLDEQFF

V gene: TRBV20-1
CDR3 length: 13
J gene: TRBJ2-7
CDR3 protein: CSALAGGSYEQYF

V gene: TRBV7-3
CDR3 length: 13
J gene: TRBJ1-1
CDR3 protein: CASSSIGDTEAFF

V gene: TRBV4-3
CDR3 length: 14
J gene: TRBJ2-2
CDR3 protein: CASSPRENTGELFF

V gene: TRBV2
CDR3 length: 13
J gene: TRBJ2-7
CDR3 protein: CASSGGDSYEQYF

V gene: TRBV7-9
CDR3 length: 14
J gene: TRBJ2-5
CDR3 protein: CASSDRTPQETQYF

V gene: TRBV7-6
CDR3 length: 17
J gene: TRBJ2-1
CDR3 protein: CASSLTDTGTHYNEQFF

V gene: TRBV6-5
CDR3 length: 14
J gene: TRBJ2-4
CDR3 protein: CATPPDRAWSIQYF

V gene: TRBV7-8
CDR3 length: 16
J gene: TRBJ2-7
CDR3 protein: CASSLGSVGTDYEQYF

V gene: TRBV12-3/TRBV12-4
CDR3 length: 15
J gene: TRBJ1-1
CDR3 protein: CASSLGGRAYTEAFF

V gene: TRBV20-1
CDR3 length: 16
J gene: TRBJ2-3
CDR3 protein: CSARDRAGESTDTQYF

V gene: TRBV12-3/TRBV12-4
CDR3 length: 13
J gene: TRBJ2-7
CDR3 protein: CASTAGVGYEQYF

V gene: TRBV29-1
CDR3 length: 13
J gene: TRBJ1-5
CDR3 protein: CSAGTGMNQPQHF

V gene: TRBV18
CDR3 length: 16
J gene: TRBJ2-7
CDR3 protein: CASSLDGLAVSYEQYF

V gene: TRBV11-3
CDR3 length: 12
J gene: TRBJ2-1
CDR3 protein: CASSYRGGEQFF

V gene: TRBV7-6
CDR3 length: 15
J gene: TRBJ2-1
CDR3 protein: CASSFRAGESNEQFF

V gene: TRBV23-1
CDR3 length: 14
J gene: TRBJ2-1
CDR3 protein: CASQFPRVDNEQFF

V gene: TRBV25-1
CDR3 length: 15
J gene: TRBJ1-2
CDR3 protein: CASSDSDLGYYGYTF

V gene: TRBV6-5
CDR3 length: 17
J gene: TRBJ2-2
CDR3 protein: CASSYRTSGSNTGELFF

V gene: TRBV4-1
CDR3 length: 16
J gene: TRBJ1-1
CDR3 protein: CASSLPMDSLNTEAFF

V gene: TRBV19
CDR3 length: 14
J gene: TRBJ2-1
CDR3 protein: CASSIGLAGNEQFF

V gene: TRBV29-1
CDR3 length: 13
J gene: TRBJ2-5
CDR3 protein: CSARLEDLETQYF

V gene: TRBV29-1
CDR3 length: 15
J gene: TRBJ2-7
CDR3 protein: CSVDSGGGRYNEQFF

V gene: TRBV23-1
CDR3 length: 15
J gene: TRBJ1-1
CDR3 protein: CASSQSRTDGTEAFF

V gene: TRBV7-9
CDR3 length: 13
J gene: TRBJ2-7
CDR3 protein: CASTPTDDYEQYF

V gene: TRBV11-3
CDR3 length: 15
J gene: TRBJ2-1
CDR3 protein: CASSPPELAYNEQFF

V gene: TRBV20-1
CDR3 length: 14
J gene: TRBJ2-7
CDR3 protein: CSARDIGSSYEQYF

V gene: TRBV19
CDR3 length: 14
J gene: TRBJ2-1
CDR3 protein: CASTTSGAYNEQFF

V gene: TRBV30
CDR3 length: 14
J gene: TRBJ1-2
CDR3 protein: CAWGQPGENYGYTF

V gene: TRBV29-1
CDR3 length: 14
J gene: TRBJ2-1
CDR3 protein: CSPVSQGGRNEQFF

V gene: TRBV5-1
CDR3 length: 15
J gene: TRBJ1-1
CDR3 protein: CASSFSPPGHTEAFF

V gene: TRBV27
CDR3 length: 16
J gene: TRBJ2-7
CDR3 protein: CASSLSIMAGTYEQYF

V gene: TRBV27
CDR3 length: 14
J gene: TRBJ1-2
CDR3 protein: CASSPRGANYGYTF

V gene: TRBV28
CDR3 length: 13
J gene: TRBJ2-3
CDR3 protein: CASTVDVADTQYF

V gene: TRBV28
CDR3 length: 15
J gene: TRBJ2-2
CDR3 protein: CATFSPGAGTGELFF

V gene: TRBV20-1
CDR3 length: 17
J gene: TRBJ2-2
CDR3 protein: CSARDLGLAENTGELFF

V gene: TRBV15
CDR3 length: 14
J gene: TRBJ2-3
CDR3 protein: CATSPRRDTDTQYF

V gene: TRBV2
CDR3 length: 12
J gene: TRBJ2-7
CDR3 protein: CASSGAGDEQYF

V gene: TRBV14
CDR3 length: 19
J gene: TRBJ2-3
CDR3 protein: CASSQDPSMRATPQDTQYF

V gene: TRBV11-1
CDR3 length: 15
J gene: TRBJ2-3
CDR3 protein: CASRLSGGPTDTQYF

V gene: TRBV14
CDR3 length: 15
J gene: TRBJ1-2
CDR3 protein: CASSRGTGDRYGYTF

V gene: TRBV29-1
CDR3 length: 14
J gene: TRBJ2-7
CDR3 protein: CSAKTGGGAYEQYF

V gene: TRBV7-3
CDR3 length: 14
J gene: TRBJ2-7
CDR3 protein: CASSSGQGSNEQYF

V gene: TRBV14
CDR3 length: 16
J gene: TRBJ1-2
CDR3 protein: CASSQESRGAIYGYTF

V gene: TRBV7-9
CDR3 length: 15
J gene: TRBJ2-1
CDR3 protein: CASSSRQGAIYEQFF